The T cell receptor (beta chain) under discussion was sequenced for a study of blood T cell repertoires in COVID-19. This CDR3 contains 12 residues. With 2 bases removed from V and 5 bases from J, the gap between germline ends came to 9 bases. Germline V gene sequence: CDR1 GTSNPN, CDR2 SVGIG (reference sequence). The table came from immunoSEQ multiplex PCR; TCRdb's copy has only in-frame clones and leaves some out. This sample has 350,000 to 400,000 clones, with about 90% found just once. Input material: PBMCs or T cells enriched from blood (not recorded which). The TCR sequence derives from a woman younger than 45 who had recovered from COVID-19. The chain links TRBV30 to TRBJ1-1; D remains ambiguous. The CDR3 DNA is TGTGCCTGGAGTCCCCTGAGGACTGAAGCTTTCTTT. Translating it yields CAWSPLRTEAFF.